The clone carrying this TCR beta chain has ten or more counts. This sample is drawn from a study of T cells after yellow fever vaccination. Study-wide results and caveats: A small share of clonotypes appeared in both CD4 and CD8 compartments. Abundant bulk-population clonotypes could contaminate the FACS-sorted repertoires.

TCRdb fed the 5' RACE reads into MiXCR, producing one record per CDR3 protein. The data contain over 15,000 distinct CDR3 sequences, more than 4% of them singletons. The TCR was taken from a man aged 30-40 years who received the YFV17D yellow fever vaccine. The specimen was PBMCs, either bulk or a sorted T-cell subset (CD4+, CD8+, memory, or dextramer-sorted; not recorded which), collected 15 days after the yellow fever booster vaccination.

CDR3 nucleotide sequence: TGCAGTGCTAGAGATCGTGTTGGGGCAGGGGTGTCACCCCTCCACTTT. Encoded protein: CSARDRVGAGVSPLHF. The rearrangement uses TRBV20-1 and TRBJ1-6; TRBD1 is a possible D gene (6 bases). CDR1 is DFQATT and CDR2 is SNEGSKA in the germline V gene (reference sequence). Trimming left V 0 bases short and J 10 bases short, with 19 bases between. The CDR3 totals 16 residues.